The 15 T cell receptor beta chains presented below share a single source sample, sequenced in a study of blood T cell repertoires in COVID-19. The repertoire was sequenced with immunoSEQ multiplex PCR; TCRdb's copy has only in-frame clones and lacks some. This repertoire shows 210,000 or so clones, 80% found once; its top ten account for 4.3%. Sequenced sample: PBMCs or T cells enriched from blood (not recorded which). The receptors were sampled from a man aged 30 to 39 with acute COVID-19.

The chain links TRBV19 to TRBJ2-3, with TRBD2 matching 13 bases. The CDR3 sequence is 15 residues long. V lost 6 bases, J lost 5 bases, and 5 bases stayed unmatched. Germline V CDR1 and CDR2: LNHDA, SQIVND (reference sequence). CDR3 coding DNA: TGTGCCAGTAGGCCACTAGCGGGGGGGCAAGATACGCAGTATTTT. This sequence encodes CASRPLAGGQDTQYF.

The chain employs TRBV5-4 and TRBJ1-2; 9 nucleotides agree with TRBD1. The V and J ends lost 4 bases and 11 bases, in that order; junction bases with no gene match: 12. The CDR3 consists of 14 residues. From germline, CDR1 is SGHNT and CDR2 YYREEE (reference sequence). The CDR3 DNA follows: TGTGCCAGCAGCCCCGGGACAGGGCCCCCGGGTTACACCTTC. This encodes CASSPGTGPPGYTF. Complete variable domain (other parts from reference TRBV5-4 and TRBJ1-2): ETGVTQSPTHLIKTRGQQVTLRCSSQSGHNTVSWYQQALGQGPQFIFQYYREEENGRGNFPPRFSGLQFPNYSSELNVNALELDDSALYLCASSPGTGPPGYTFGSGTRLTVV.

This clone appeared once. This chain uses TRBV27 with TRBJ2-3; 7 bases line up with TRBD2. Germline CDR1 MNHEY, CDR2 SMNVEV (reference sequence). CDR3 length equals 16 residues. With V trimmed by 0 bases and J by 8 bases, 11 bases remained unmatched. This CDR3 is CASSLSGRAQFATQYF. The CDR3 coding sequence is TGTGCCAGCAGTTTATCGGGGAGGGCCCAGTTCGCTACGCAGTATTTT.

The count of this clone is one. The chain is built from TRBV11-1 and TRBJ1-3; D unresolved. The V end lost 5 bases, the J end lost 8 bases, and 13 bases lay between the germline ends. This CDR3 comprises 13 residues. Germline V CDR1 and CDR2: SGHAT, FQDESV (reference sequence). CDR3 sequence reads: CASSPGARDTIYF. CDR3 sequence (DNA): TGTGCCAGCAGCCCGGGAGCCCGGGACACCATATATTTT.

V gene TRBV29-1 combines with J gene TRBJ1-2, with D possibly being TRBD1 (5 bases). This CDR3 region has 12 residues. V was shortened by 5 bases and J by 4 bases, with 11 bases between the two germline ends. Germline V gene data show CDR1 as SQVTM and CDR2 as ANQGSEA. This CDR3 is CSVNDSLYGYTF. CDR3 in DNA: TGCAGCGTTAACGACAGCCTCTATGGCTACACCTTC.

This chain uses TRBV28 with TRBJ1-5; D is ambiguous. Trimming took off 5 bases at V and 3 bases at J, with 2 bases between the two ends. CDR3 length: 11 residues. In germline, CDR1 is MDHEN, CDR2 SYDVKM. The CDR3 protein is CASSLNQPQHF. CDR3 coding DNA: TGTGCCAGCAGTCTCAATCAGCCCCAGCATTTT.

This sequence joins TRBV4-1 and TRBJ2-5, with unresolved D. Trimming pared 3 bases from V and 4 bases from J, leaving 6 bases between. Germline V gene sequence: CDR1 MGHRA, CDR2 YSYEKL. The CDR3 covers 12 residues. The CDR3: CASSHLGETQYF. In DNA form, the CDR3 reads TGCGCCAGCAGCCACCTAGGAGAGACCCAGTACTTC.

This clone was seen many times. V gene TRBV19 combines with J gene TRBJ2-1; the match to TRBD1 covers 10 bases. The J segment lost 9 bases and the V segment lost 8 bases, leaving 10 bases of the junction unmatched. This CDR3 has 14 amino acids. Germline assignment: CDR1 LNHDA and CDR2 SQIVND (reference sequence). The CDR3 loop is CASQPGTGDCEQFF. CDR3 DNA sequence: TGTGCCAGTCAACCCGGGACAGGGGACTGTGAGCAGTTCTTC.

This chain joins TRBV19 and TRBJ2-3; 12 bases fit TRBD2. CDR3 length: 17 residues. The V and J ends lost 5 bases and 5 bases, in that order; junction bases with no gene match: 11. Per germline, CDR1 LNHDA and CDR2 SQIVND (reference sequence). The CDR3, as DNA: TGTGCCAGTAGTCCCCGGACTAGCGGGGTTGTTATAGATACGCAGTATTTT. Residues: CASSPRTSGVVIDTQYF. Complete variable domain (other parts from reference TRBV19 and TRBJ2-3): DGGITQSPKYLFRKEGQNVTLSCEQNLNHDAMYWYRQDPGQGLRLIYYSQIVNDFQKGDIAEGYSVSREKKESFPLTVTSAQKNPTAFYLCASSPRTSGVVIDTQYFGPGTRLTVL.

The chain couples TRBV27 to TRBJ2-1; 14 bases are shared with TRBD2. Trimming at V came to 5 bases and at J to 5 bases, leaving 5 bases not matched to a gene. Germline V gene sequence: CDR1 MNHEY, CDR2 SMNVEV (reference sequence). The CDR3 is made up of 16 amino acids. The CDR3 bases are TGTGCCAGCAGTCTTGGGACTAGCGGGGGCAACAATGAGCAGTTCTTC. It encodes CASSLGTSGGNNEQFF.

By frequency in the sample, this clone is medium-sized. The rearrangement joins TRBV19 to TRBJ2-1, with a possible D match to TRBD1 (6 bases). The CDR3 consists of 14 residues. The germline V and J ends were trimmed by 6 bases and 5 bases, with 14 bases remaining between them. Germline V gene data show CDR1 as LNHDA and CDR2 as SQIVND (reference sequence). CDR3 bases: TGTGCCAGTAGCCAACAGGGATCGGACAATGAGCAGTTCTTC. Translation gives CASSQQGSDNEQFF.

The CDR3 loop is CASSHGRGNLREQFF. The CDR3 DNA follows: TGTGCCAGCAGCCACGGGAGGGGTAACTTAAGAGAGCAGTTCTTC. The chain joins TRBV6-5 to TRBJ2-1, with TRBD2 matching over 8 bases. CDR1 and CDR2 from the germline V gene are MNHEY and SVGAGI. The CDR3 runs to 15 residues. J was trimmed by 10 bases and V by 6 bases; bases with no gene match: 14.

The V call is TRBV2, the J call TRBJ1-1; possibly TRBD1 for D (6 bases). This CDR3 region has 10 residues. Per germline, CDR1 SNHLY and CDR2 FYNNEI. The V end was cut by 8 bases, the J end by 6 bases, with 7 bases between. The CDR3 coding sequence is TGTGCCAGCGCAGGGGCTGAAGCTTTCTTT. Protein: CASAGAEAFF.

CDR3 nucleotides: TGTGCCAGCAGTTCTAGCGGGGGGACGAACACCGGGGAGCTGTTTTTT. It codes for CASSSSGGTNTGELFF. The chain has TRBV7-7 and TRBJ2-2; 11 nucleotides align to TRBD2. With 6 bases clipped from V and 0 bases from J, the junction kept 3 bases outside the gene matches. CDR3 length: 16 residues. The germline gives CDR1 SSHAT, CDR2 FNYEAQ (reference sequence).

The V gene is TRBV5-1, the J gene TRBJ2-5; D is perhaps TRBD2 (6 bases). V lost 0 bases to trimming and J lost 1 base, with 10 bases between them. Germline V gene lookup returns CDR1 SGHRS and CDR2 YFSETQ. The CDR3 consists of 15 residues. The CDR3 loop reads CASSLVSGGQETQYF. In DNA form, the CDR3 reads TGCGCCAGCAGCTTGGTCTCCGGGGGCCAAGAGACCCAGTACTTC.